This T cell receptor (beta chain) was captured in a study of early T cells in non-severe SARS-CoV-2 infection. Overall study context: The authors sequenced bulk RNA from unsorted whole blood, leaving chains unpaired.

Molecules of cDNA were individually given unique molecular identifiers that were attached to them. TCRdb re-called the 5' RACE reads through MiXCR, storing one row per CDR3 protein. The sample comprises 85,000 to 100,000 distinct CDR3 sequences, over 15% of which are singletons, and around 1.3% rests with the top ten. This clonotype was seen at least ten times. Sequencing input: whole blood. The source is an adult who was a healthcare worker with PCR-confirmed SARS-CoV-2 infection or an uninfected control (not recorded which).

The CDR3 region has the DNA TGCAGTGCTCAAAGGACAGTTCATACGCAGTATTTT. Amino acid sequence: CSAQRTVHTQYF. The chain is built from TRBV20-1 and TRBJ2-3; D possibly corresponds to TRBD1 (6 bases). Germline lookup yields CDR1 DFQATT and CDR2 SNEGSKA (reference sequence). V dropped 5 bases and J dropped 7 bases, with 13 bases sitting between them. This CDR3 is built from 12 residues.